This is a list of T cell receptor beta chains from one sample in a study of cytomegalovirus exposure and HLA in healthy donors. Measured with immunoSEQ multiplex PCR; TCRdb has only the in-frame clones, and not every one. The data show 200,000 to 250,000 clones, with about 80% seen just once and under 8% held by the top ten. Sequencing used PBMCs. Receptors were obtained from a woman between 55 and 75 years old in good health and CMV-seropositive. The CDR3 runs from the conserved cysteine through the conserved F or W. Fields, in order: J gene, D gene, clone size, V gene, CDR3 protein, CDR3 DNA. D genes are given only for firm matches. The size entry is marked missing in some rows and otherwise reads once, few, many or a size class.

TRBJ2-4 | - | - | TRBV5-4 | CASSPKPMLAKNIQYF | TGTGCCAGCAGCCCCAAGCCCATGTTAGCCAAAAACATTCAGTACTTC
TRBJ2-7 | TRBD1 | - | TRBV4-2 | CASSQIQGLLYEQYF | TGTGCCAGCAGCCAAATACAGGGGTTACTCTACGAGCAGTACTTC
TRBJ1-1 | TRBD1 | - | TRBV29-1 | CSVKTGTNTEAFF | TGCAGCGTAAAGACAGGGACGAACACTGAAGCTTTCTTT
TRBJ1-1 | - | - | TRBV29-1 | CSTRTREEAFF | TGCAGCACCCGGACACGAGAAGAAGCTTTCTTT
TRBJ2-2 | - | few | TRBV9 | CASSVSTDPRTGELFF | TGTGCCAGCAGCGTATCCACTGACCCTAGGACCGGGGAGCTGTTTTTT
TRBJ2-1 | TRBD2 | - | TRBV28 | CASSFGLAGGLEQFF | TGTGCCAGCAGTTTTGGGCTAGCGGGAGGCCTTGAGCAGTTCTTC
TRBJ1-2 | TRBD1 | - | TRBV4-2 | CASSQATGQGHYGYTF | TGTGCCAGCAGCCAAGCTACGGGACAGGGGCACTATGGCTACACCTTC
TRBJ1-1 | - | - | TRBV18 | CASSPQGRELNTEAFF | TGTGCCAGCTCACCACAAGGACGGGAATTGAACACTGAAGCTTTCTTT
TRBJ2-1 | - | - | TRBV18 | CASSPGTSYNEQFF | TGTGCCAGCTCACCTGGGACATCATACAATGAGCAGTTCTTC
TRBJ2-6 | - | - | TRBV19 | CASSYGYSGANVLTF | TGTGCCAGTAGCTATGGTTACTCTGGGGCCAACGTCCTGACTTTC
TRBJ2-7 | TRBD2 | - | TRBV27 | CASSRSGNYEQYF | TGTGCCAGCAGTAGAAGCGGGAACTACGAGCAGTACTTC
TRBJ2-3 | TRBD1 | - | TRBV11-3 | CASSLGTGAGTDTQYF | TGTGCCAGCAGCTTAGGAACAGGGGCTGGGACAGATACGCAGTATTTT
TRBJ2-7 | TRBD2 | - | TRBV4-1 | CASSQGVARTRSEQYF | TGCGCCAGCAGCCAAGGAGTTGCCAGGACTAGATCCGAGCAGTACTTC
TRBJ2-1 | TRBD2 | - | TRBV5-6 | CASSRKTSGTSGNEQFF | TGTGCCAGCAGTCGAAAGACCTCCGGGACTAGCGGCAATGAGCAGTTCTTC
TRBJ2-3 | - | - | TRBV11-2 | CASSLLRTPDTQYF | TGTGCCAGCAGCTTATTGCGGACTCCAGATACGCAGTATTTT
TRBJ1-2 | TRBD1 | once | TRBV29-1 | CSGRQGQGAYGYTF | TGCAGCGGTAGACAGGGTCAGGGGGCCTATGGCTACACCTTC
TRBJ2-2 | - | - | TRBV11-3 | CASSPGQTGELFF | TGTGCCAGCAGCCCCGGACAGACCGGGGAGCTGTTTTTT
TRBJ1-4 | - | - | TRBV6-5 | CASSTIGLGGEKLFF | TGTGCCAGCAGTACCATCGGGTTGGGAGGTGAAAAACTGTTTTTT
TRBJ2-1 | TRBD2 | - | TRBV5-5 | CASSWLAGVKNEQFF | TGTGCCAGCAGCTGGCTAGCGGGAGTGAAGAATGAGCAGTTCTTC
TRBJ1-6 | - | - | TRBV25-1 | CASSEYEGTPGNSPLHF | TGTGCCAGCAGTGAATATGAAGGCACCCCGGGTAATTCACCCCTCCACTTT
TRBJ2-2 | TRBD1 | - | TRBV5-4 | CASSLALAPGGDTGELFF | TGTGCCAGCAGCTTGGCGTTGGCCCCAGGGGGCGACACCGGGGAGCTGTTTTTT
TRBJ2-3 | TRBD1 | - | TRBV7-9 | CSSSLTGTVSTDTQYF | TGTTCCAGCAGCCTGACGGGGACAGTAAGCACAGATACGCAGTATTTT
TRBJ1-2 | TRBD1 | - | TRBV28 | CASSPVGTVYGYTF | TGTGCCAGCAGTCCGGTCGGGACAGTTTATGGCTACACCTTC
TRBJ2-2 | - | - | TRBV27 | CASIPRGGGRLNTGELFF | TGTGCCAGCATCCCCAGGGGGGGCGGGAGGTTGAACACCGGGGAGCTGTTTTTT
TRBJ1-1 | - | - | TRBV6-1 | CASSVGVNTEAFF | TGTGCCAGCAGTGTTGGAGTGAACACTGAAGCTTTCTTT
TRBJ2-2 | TRBD1 | - | TRBV9 | CASSTGTANTGELFF | TGTGCCAGCAGCACCGGGACAGCGAACACCGGGGAGCTGTTTTTT
TRBJ2-7 | TRBD1 | few | TRBV4-1 | CASSQGRGQGGYEQYF | TGCGCCAGCAGCCAAGGTAGGGGACAGGGAGGCTACGAGCAGTACTTC
TRBJ1-1 | - | - | TRBV19 | CASSEWSGRTEAFF | TGTGCCAGTAGTGAGTGGTCAGGGCGGACTGAAGCTTTCTTT
TRBJ2-4 | - | - | TRBV19 | CASSVFAGPLAKNIQYF | TGTGCCAGTAGTGTCTTTGCGGGACCTCTAGCCAAAAACATTCAGTACTTC
TRBJ2-3 | - | - | TRBV4-1 | CASSQLLVTDTQYF | TGCGCCAGCAGCCAGTTACTAGTCACAGATACGCAGTATTTT
TRBJ2-7 | - | - | TRBV7-2 | CASSPRGPYEQYF | TGTGCCAGCAGCCCCCGTGGGCCCTACGAGCAGTACTTC
TRBJ2-5 | - | - | TRBV6-1 | CASSEAQEGSTQYF | TGTGCCAGCAGTGAAGCTCAGGAGGGCTCGACCCAGTACTTC
TRBJ2-7 | TRBD1 | - | TRBV6-5 | CASSDRQGKGYEQYF | TGTGCCAGCAGCGATAGACAGGGGAAAGGGTACGAGCAGTACTTC
TRBJ2-5 | TRBD1 | - | TRBV28 | CASSSQGAQETQYF | TGTGCCAGCAGCTCACAGGGGGCCCAAGAGACCCAGTACTTC
TRBJ1-1 | TRBD1 | - | TRBV7-9 | CSSSPLRDRVTMAFF | TGTTCCAGCAGCCCTCTACGGGACAGGGTCACAATGGCTTTCTTT
TRBJ2-7 | - | once | TRBV7-9 | CASSPGHNEQYF | TGTGCCAGCAGCCCGGGACACAACGAGCAGTACTTC
TRBJ2-2 | - | - | TRBV30 | CAWNAGGRGELFF | TGTGCCTGGAATGCTGGCGGCCGCGGGGAGCTGTTTTTT
TRBJ1-3 | - | - | TRBV6-5 | CASITGNTIYF | TGTGCCAGCATAACTGGAAACACCATATATTTT
TRBJ2-7 | TRBD1 | - | TRBV7-9 | CSSSSLVRGQGGEQYF | TGTTCCAGCAGCTCCCTCGTCCGGGGACAGGGCGGGGAGCAGTACTTC
TRBJ1-1 | - | few | TRBV28 | CASRPTRDFAPAFF | TGTGCCAGCAGACCGACTCGGGACTTCGCCCCAGCTTTCTTT
TRBJ2-3 | TRBD2 | - | TRBV6-1 | CASSESGTWSGSRGDTQYF | TGTGCCAGCAGTGAATCGGGAACGTGGAGCGGGAGTAGGGGGGATACGCAGTATTTT
TRBJ2-1 | TRBD2 | - | TRBV4-1 | CASSQDLAGYNEQFF | TGCGCCAGCAGCCAAGATTTAGCGGGATACAATGAGCAGTTCTTC
TRBJ2-1 | - | - | TRBV29-1 | CSHRGGWNEQFF | TGCAGCCATCGAGGCGGGTGGAATGAGCAGTTCTTC
TRBJ2-3 | - | - | TRBV18 | CASSPPGAVYSTDTQYF | TGTGCCAGCTCACCTCCGGGAGCGGTCTATAGCACAGATACGCAGTATTTT
TRBJ2-1 | - | once | TRBV7-6 | CASSARNNEQFF | TGTGCCAGCAGCGCTAGGAACAATGAGCAGTTCTTC
TRBJ2-2 | - | - | TRBV12-5 | CASGLRTDTGELFF | TGTGCTAGTGGTCTACGGACAGACACCGGGGAGCTGTTTTTT
TRBJ1-3 | TRBD1 | - | TRBV6-6 | CASSSDRAGNTIYF | TGTGCCAGCAGTTCGGACAGGGCTGGAAACACCATATATTTT
TRBJ2-1 | TRBD2 | once | TRBV10-3 | CATRVGAGDEQFF | TGTGCCACCAGAGTTGGGGCGGGGGATGAGCAGTTCTTC
TRBJ2-7 | - | - | TRBV7-9 | CASSPTVVQHYEQYF | TGTGCCAGCAGCCCAACTGTAGTACAGCACTACGAGCAGTACTTC
TRBJ1-5 | - | - | TRBV7-2 | CASSQDRNQPQHF | TGTGCCAGCAGCCAGGACAGAAATCAGCCCCAGCATTTT
TRBJ1-2 | - | few | TRBV27 | CASSSLPVGYGYTF | TGTGCCAGCAGTTCCCTCCCCGTCGGCTATGGCTACACCTTC
TRBJ2-7 | - | - | TRBV21-1 | CAITTAHEQYF | TGTGCCATCACTACCGCCCACGAGCAGTACTTC
TRBJ2-5 | TRBD1 | - | TRBV29-1 | CSVRVGTGGAKTQYF | TGCAGCGTACGAGTCGGGACAGGGGGCGCGAAGACCCAGTACTTC